A selection of T cell receptor beta chains follows, all from one sample in a study of blood T cell repertoires in COVID-19. Method: immunoSEQ multiplex PCR; TCRdb's copy keeps in-frame clones and lacks some. The sample contains around 380,000 clones, about four fifths of which appear only once. Sequenced input: peripheral blood. These receptors all come from a human donor with acute or convalescent COVID-19. The donor label of this sample is uncertain. Each CDR3 is given with its conserved first and last residue. A D gene is named only where the DNA matches it firmly. Not every row has a clone size; where given, it reads once, few, many or a size class.

j_call clone_size v_call d_call cdr3_aa cdr3_nt
TRBJ2-7 . TRBV30 . CAWDRDSYEQYF TGTGCCTGGGACCGGGACTCCTACGAGCAGTACTTC
TRBJ1-6 . TRBV4-1 . CASSLNGGGGRNSPLHF TGCGCCAGCAGCCTTAACGGCGGGGGAGGTCGGAATTCACCCCTCCACTTT
TRBJ2-7 . TRBV29-1 TRBD1 CSVAGGTAYEQYF TGCAGCGTGGCAGGGGGTACGGCCTACGAGCAGTACTTC
TRBJ2-6 . TRBV7-2 . CASSLARQTGANVLTF TGTGCCAGCAGCTTAGCGAGACAGACTGGGGCCAACGTCCTGACTTTC
TRBJ1-6 . TRBV30 TRBD1 CAWSGQGYSPLHF TGTGCCTGGAGTGGACAGGGCTACTCACCCCTCCACTTT
TRBJ1-2 few TRBV20-1 . CSVYLQDGYTF TGCAGTGTGTACCTACAGGATGGCTACACCTTC
TRBJ1-6 . TRBV28 . CASKGRRGGRGGDSPLHF TGTGCCAGCAAGGGGAGAAGGGGAGGAAGGGGGGGGGATTCACCCCTCCACTTT
TRBJ1-4 few TRBV3-1/TRBV3-2 TRBD1 CASSQNTGGRGKLFF TGTGCCAGCAGCCAAAATACAGGGGGGCGTGGGAAACTGTTTTTT
TRBJ1-6 . TRBV28 . CASSEEDWYSPLHF TGTGCCAGCAGCGAGGAGGATTGGTATTCACCCCTCCACTTT
TRBJ1-1 many TRBV6-4 . CASSDGGVSSEAFF TGTGCCAGCAGTGACGGGGGCGTCTCATCTGAAGCTTTCTTT
TRBJ2-3 . TRBV2 TRBD1 CASRTWDRPSDTQYF TGTGCCAGCAGGACTTGGGACAGGCCCTCAGATACGCAGTATTTT
TRBJ1-1 . TRBV6-5 TRBD1 CASRGQGATEAFF TGTGCCAGCAGAGGACAGGGCGCGACTGAAGCTTTCTTT
TRBJ2-1 . TRBV19 . CASSPLVVNEQFF TGTGCCAGTAGTCCCTTAGTGGTCAATGAGCAGTTCTTC
TRBJ2-3 once TRBV2 TRBD1 CASSPTGGSTDTQYF TGTGCCAGCAGTCCTACAGGGGGAAGCACAGATACGCAGTATTTT
TRBJ2-1 . TRBV7-9 . CASSRERREQFF TGTGCCAGCAGCAGGGAGCGACGTGAGCAGTTCTTC
TRBJ2-5 . TRBV18 . CASSPKGETQYF TGTGCCAGCTCCCCCAAGGGGGAGACCCAGTACTTC
TRBJ1-6 few TRBV27 TRBD1 CASRTTGGTSPLHF TGTGCCAGCAGGACAACAGGGGGCACTTCACCCCTCCACTTT
TRBJ2-2 once TRBV18 TRBD2 CASSPSLLAGDLNTGELFF TGTGCCAGCTCACCTTCTTTGTTAGCGGGGGACTTGAACACCGGGGAGCTGTTTTTT
TRBJ1-3 . TRBV12-3/TRBV12-4 . CASRSITSTIYF TGTGCCAGCAGGTCAATCACGAGCACCATATATTTT
TRBJ1-1 . TRBV28 . CASRAGTQNTEAFF TGTGCCAGCAGAGCCGGGACACAGAACACTGAAGCTTTCTTT
TRBJ2-7 . TRBV15 TRBD1 CATSRDDRVTSYEQYF TGTGCCACCAGCAGAGACGACAGGGTGACATCCTACGAGCAGTACTTC
TRBJ1-1 . TRBV5-1 . CASSLMTVSNTEAFF TGCGCCAGCAGCTTAATGACGGTTAGCAACACTGAAGCTTTCTTT
TRBJ1-2 few TRBV28 TRBD1 CASRSSGTEVGSYGYTF TGTGCCAGCAGATCTTCAGGGACAGAAGTAGGGAGCTATGGCTACACCTTC
TRBJ1-4 . TRBV5-1 . CASSFLPRNEKLFF TGCGCCAGCAGCTTTCTACCTCGGAATGAAAAACTGTTTTTT
TRBJ1-5 . TRBV30 TRBD1 CAWSALKGNIRTGSNQPQHF TGTGCCTGGAGTGCACTTAAGGGGAATATCAGGACAGGGTCCAATCAGCCCCAGCATTTT
TRBJ2-7 . TRBV24-1 . CATSDFEYYEQYF TGTGCCACCAGTGATTTTGAGTACTACGAGCAGTACTTC